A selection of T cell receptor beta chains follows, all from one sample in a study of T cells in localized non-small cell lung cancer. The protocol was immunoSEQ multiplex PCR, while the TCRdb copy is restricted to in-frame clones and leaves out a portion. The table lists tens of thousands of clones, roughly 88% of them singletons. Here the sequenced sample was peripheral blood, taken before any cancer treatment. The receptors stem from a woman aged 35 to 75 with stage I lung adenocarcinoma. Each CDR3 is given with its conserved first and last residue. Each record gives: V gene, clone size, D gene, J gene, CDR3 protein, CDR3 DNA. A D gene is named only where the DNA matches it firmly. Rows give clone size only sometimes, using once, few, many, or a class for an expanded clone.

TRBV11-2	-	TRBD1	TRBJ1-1	CASSWGTGGAREAFF	TGTGCCAGCAGCTGGGGGACAGGGGGCGCACGTGAAGCTTTCTTT
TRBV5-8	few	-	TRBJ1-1	CASSPNTEAFF	TGTGCCAGCAGCCCGAACACTGAAGCTTTCTTT
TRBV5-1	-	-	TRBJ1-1	CASSYGGEGTEAFF	TGCGCCAGCAGCTATGGGGGTGAGGGTACTGAAGCTTTCTTT
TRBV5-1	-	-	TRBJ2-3	CASKEGVQLRTDTQYF	TGCGCCAGCAAAGAAGGGGTCCAACTCCGCACAGATACGCAGTATTTT
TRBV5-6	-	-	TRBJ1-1	CASMDLNTEAFF	TGTGCCAGCATGGATTTGAACACTGAAGCTTTCTTT
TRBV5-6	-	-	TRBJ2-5	CASSSPQGLWETQYF	TGTGCCAGCAGCTCCCCCCAGGGGCTTTGGGAGACCCAGTACTTC
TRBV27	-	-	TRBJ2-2	CASSWRGDTGELFF	TGTGCCAGCAGTTGGCGTGGGGACACCGGGGAGCTGTTTTTT
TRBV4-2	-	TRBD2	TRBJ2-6	CASSQPTSGGAGANVLTF	TGTGCCAGCAGCCAACCTACTAGCGGGGGGGCTGGGGCCAACGTCCTGACTTTC
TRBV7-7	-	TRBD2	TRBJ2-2	CASSLAGGLAGRTGELFF	TGTGCCAGCAGCTTAGCGGGGGGACTAGCGGGGCGGACCGGGGAGCTGTTTTTT
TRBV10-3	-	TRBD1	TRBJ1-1	CAISLTGDTEAFF	TGTGCCATCAGCCTAACAGGGGATACTGAAGCTTTCTTT
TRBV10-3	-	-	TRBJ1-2	CAISGEGIYGYTF	TGTGCCATCAGTGGTGAGGGGATCTATGGCTACACCTTC
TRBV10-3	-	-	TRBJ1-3	CAISPAGRGGNTIYF	TGTGCCATCAGTCCCGCGGGCAGGGGAGGAAACACCATATATTTT
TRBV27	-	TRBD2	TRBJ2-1	CASRFSGSSYNEQFF	TGTGCCAGCAGGTTCAGCGGGAGCTCCTACAATGAGCAGTTCTTC
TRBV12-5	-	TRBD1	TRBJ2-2	CASGGDSVTGELFF	TGTGCTAGTGGTGGGGACAGTGTCACCGGGGAGCTGTTTTTT
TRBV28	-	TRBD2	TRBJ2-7	CASTRTSDSYEQYF	TGTGCCAGCACCCGGACTAGCGACTCCTACGAGCAGTACTTC
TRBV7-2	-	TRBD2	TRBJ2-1	CASSRDRSGTRNEQFF	TGTGCCAGCAGCCGAGACAGGTCCGGGACTAGAAATGAGCAGTTCTTC
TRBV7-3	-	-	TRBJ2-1	CASSLNTGRHEQFF	TGTGCCAGCAGCTTAAATACAGGTCGCCATGAGCAGTTCTTC
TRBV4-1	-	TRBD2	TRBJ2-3	CASSHSPWGREGTDTQYF	TGCGCCAGCAGCCACTCCCCATGGGGGCGGGAGGGCACAGATACGCAGTATTTT
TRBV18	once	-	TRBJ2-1	CASSPPGTYNEQFF	TGTGCCAGCTCACCACCAGGGACCTACAATGAGCAGTTCTTC
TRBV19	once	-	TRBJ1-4	CASSIGNEKLFF	TGTGCCAGTAGTATCGGGAATGAAAAACTGTTTTTT
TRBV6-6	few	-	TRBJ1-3	CASSYGNTIYF	TGTGCCAGCAGTTACGGAAACACCATATATTTT
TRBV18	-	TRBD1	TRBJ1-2	CASSPQGQNYGYTF	TGTGCCAGCTCACCCCAGGGACAGAACTATGGCTACACCTTC
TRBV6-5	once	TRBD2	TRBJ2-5	CASSYSLAEEETQYF	TGTGCCAGCAGTTACTCCCTAGCGGAGGAAGAGACCCAGTACTTC
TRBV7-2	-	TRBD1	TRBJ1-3	CASSSGTASGNTIYF	TGTGCCAGCAGCTCCGGGACAGCCTCTGGAAACACCATATATTTT
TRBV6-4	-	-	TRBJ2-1	CASSVEPTVDEQFF	TGTGCCAGCAGTGTGGAACCGACAGTAGATGAGCAGTTCTTC
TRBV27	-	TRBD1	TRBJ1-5	CASSPTGANSNQPQHF	TGTGCCAGCAGTCCCACAGGGGCGAATAGCAATCAGCCCCAGCATTTT
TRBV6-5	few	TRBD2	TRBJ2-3	CASRRGGRGADTQYF	TGTGCCAGCAGACGGGGGGGCCGGGGGGCAGATACGCAGTATTTT
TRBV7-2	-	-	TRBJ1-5	CASSPVSGANQPQHF	TGTGCCAGCAGCCCCGTGTCAGGGGCCAATCAGCCCCAGCATTTT
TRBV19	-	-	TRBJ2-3	CASSSTGWGTDTQYF	TGTGCCAGTAGTAGTACAGGGTGGGGCACAGATACGCAGTATTTT
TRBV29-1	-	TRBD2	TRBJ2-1	CSVLTWDYSNEQFF	TGCAGCGTCCTCACTTGGGACTACTCCAATGAGCAGTTCTTC
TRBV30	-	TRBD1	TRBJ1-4	CAWTGTGNEKLFF	TGTGCCTGGACTGGGACAGGGAATGAAAAACTGTTTTTT
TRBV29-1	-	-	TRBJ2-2	CSATSGNANTGELFF	TGCAGCGCTACTTCAGGGAACGCGAACACCGGGGAGCTGTTTTTT
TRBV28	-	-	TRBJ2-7	CASTPGGTSYEQYF	TGTGCCAGCACCCCGGGCGGGACCTCCTACGAGCAGTACTTC
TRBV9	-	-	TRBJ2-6	CASSVGLTGANVLTF	TGTGCCAGCAGCGTGGGTCTTACTGGGGCCAACGTCCTGACTTTC
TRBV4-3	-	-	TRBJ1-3	CASSQDLGSGNTIYF	TGCGCCAGCAGCCAAGATTTGGGCTCTGGAAACACCATATATTTT
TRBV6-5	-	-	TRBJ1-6	CASSYSEEGSPLHF	TGTGCCAGCAGTTACTCCGAGGAGGGCTCACCCCTCCACTTT
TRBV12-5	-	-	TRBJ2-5	CASGRGAGETQYF	TGTGCTAGTGGTCGGGGGGCAGGAGAGACCCAGTACTTC
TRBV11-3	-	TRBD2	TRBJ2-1	CASSLRPLAGVYNEQFF	TGTGCCAGCAGCTTAAGACCCTTAGCGGGAGTCTACAATGAGCAGTTCTTC
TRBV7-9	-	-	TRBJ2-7	CASSLAVPSSYEQYF	TGTGCCAGCAGCTTAGCGGTCCCGAGCTCCTACGAGCAGTACTTC
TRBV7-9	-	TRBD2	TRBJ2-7	CASSPRREHEQYF	TGTGCCAGCAGCCCTAGGCGGGAGCACGAGCAGTACTTC
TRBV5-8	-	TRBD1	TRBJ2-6	CASRRDRSTSGANVLTF	TGTGCCAGCAGGCGGGACAGGAGTACCTCTGGGGCCAACGTCCTGACTTTC